The 10 T cell receptor beta chains in this list originate from one sample, sequenced in a study of blood T cell repertoires in COVID-19. TCRdb keeps only in-frame clones here, not all; method: immunoSEQ multiplex PCR. In the table there are about 53,000 clones, 65% to 80% of which are singletons. Sequenced material: peripheral blood. These TCRs come from an older man with active or convalescent COVID-19.

The CDR3 nucleotides read TGTGCCAGCAGTTCGGACAGCGGCTATGGCTACACCTTC. Translated: CASSSDSGYGYTF. This chain uses TRBV25-1 with TRBJ1-2, with D possibly matching TRBD1 (6 bases). Between the trimmed V and J ends, which lost 5 bases and 4 bases, there was a span of 11 bases. The CDR3 contains 13 residues. CDR1 is MGHDK, CDR2 SYGVNS, per germline.

This chain connects TRBV4-1 to TRBJ1-2, with 7 nucleotides matching TRBD1. Trimming cost V 0 bases and J 2 bases; bases outside gene matches: 3. CDR3 length: 15 amino acids. Germline V gene data show CDR1 as MGHRA and CDR2 as YSYEKL. CDR3 loop: CASSQEAGGNYGYTF. The CDR3 DNA reads TGCGCCAGCAGCCAAGAGGCAGGGGGAAACTATGGCTACACCTTC.

V and J are TRBV6-6 and TRBJ1-2, with a weak D call TRBD1 (5 bases). The CDR3 runs 16 residues. CDR1 and CDR2 from the germline V gene are MNHNY and SVGAGI (reference sequence). Trimming shortened V by 0 bases and J by 4 bases, and 15 bases separated the two germline ends. Here the CDR3 DNA reads TGTGCCAGCAGTTACTCCGACAGTCTGGGGGGCTATGGCTACACCTTC. The encoded protein is CASSYSDSLGGYGYTF.

This chain uses TRBV3-1 (or the pseudogene TRBV3-2) with TRBJ1-2, with 8 bases fitting TRBD1. Germline CDR1 and CDR2: LGHDT and YNNKEL (reference sequence). CDR3 size: 14 residues. V was pared by 7 bases and J by 5 bases, with 9 bases of the junction left unmatched. The CDR3 DNA reads TGTGCCAGCACCCAGACAGGGGCGGGGTATGGCTACACCTTC. It translates to CASTQTGAGYGYTF.

The chain has TRBV6-5 and TRBJ1-1; 8 bases line up with TRBD1. The J segment lost 0 bases and the V segment lost 6 bases, leaving 6 bases of the junction unmatched. The CDR3 loop spans 15 amino acids. Germline CDR1 MNHEY, CDR2 SVGAGI. The chain's CDR3 is CASRRDRRLNTEAFF. The CDR3 DNA is TGTGCCAGCAGAAGGGACAGGCGATTGAACACTGAAGCTTTCTTT.

The chain's CDR3 is CASNWDRATGELFF. The CDR3 bases are TGTGCCAGCAATTGGGACAGGGCCACCGGGGAGCTGTTTTTT. This rearrangement joins TRBV6-5 to TRBJ2-2; 9 bases fit TRBD1. Germline CDR1 reads MNHEY; CDR2 reads SVGAGI. Trimming took 7 bases from V and 4 from J; bases not matched to a gene: 4. The CDR3 is 14 amino acids.

This chain connects TRBV6-1 to TRBJ1-1, with D possibly TRBD1 on 5 matching bases. V was clipped by 1 base and J by 1 base, with 16 bases between them. Germline assignment: CDR1 MNHNS and CDR2 SASEGT. This CDR3 spans 17 amino acids. The CDR3 DNA reads as TGTGCCAGCAGTGAAGGAAGCCTTTGGGGGGAGAACACTGAAGCTTTCTTT. Its translation is CASSEGSLWGENTEAFF.

This chain uses TRBV4-2 with TRBJ2-3; TRBD2 agrees at 12 bases. The CDR3 covers 20 residues. In germline, CDR1 is LGHNA, CDR2 YNFKEQ. V was clipped by 1 base and J by 1 base; unmatched bases: 12. This chain's CDR3 is CASSQARTSGTHGGTDTQYF. The CDR3 coding sequence is TGTGCCAGCAGCCAAGCTAGGACTAGCGGGACCCATGGGGGCACAGATACGCAGTATTTT.

This chain connects TRBV4-2 to TRBJ1-6, with unresolved D. This CDR3 spans 12 amino acids. The germline V and J ends were trimmed by 0 bases and 10 bases, with 4 bases remaining between them. Germline values: CDR1 LGHNA, CDR2 YNFKEQ. Here the CDR3 DNA reads TGTGCCAGCAGCCAAGACGGGTCACCCCTCCACTTT. It specifies CASSQDGSPLHF.

The chain has TRBV5-1 and TRBJ2-3; TRBD1 matches 7 bases. The V gene end was trimmed by 4 bases and the J gene end by 2 bases; junction bases not matched to a gene: 4. This CDR3 contains 14 residues. Germline values: CDR1 SGHRS, CDR2 YFSETQ. The DNA of the CDR3 is TGCGCCAGCAGCCGGGACAGCCTCACAGATACGCAGTATTTT. It encodes CASSRDSLTDTQYF.